The 6 T cell receptor beta chains reported below all come from one sample, sequenced in a study of T cell repertoires in aging, cancer and after chemotherapy. TCR beta rearrangements were amplified from peripheral blood genomic DNA. A mixed TRB-A/B primer pool amplified rearranged TRB by multiplex touch-down PCR. Via MiXCR, TCRdb re-called the multiplex PCR reads, giving one row per CDR3 protein. The profile covers approximately 610 distinct CDR3 sequences, with roughly 27% appearing a single time and roughly 50% taken by the ten largest. Sequencing used blood. The receptors were gathered from a human donor with a blood cancer.

This clonotype is categorized as large. The V gene is TRBV6-5, the J gene TRBJ1-2; the D gene is possibly TRBD1 (5 bases). The V end lost 2 bases, the J end lost 4 bases, and 11 bases lay between the germline ends. CDR1 MNHEY and CDR2 SVGAGI come from the germline V gene. This CDR3 comprises 14 residues. CDR3 in amino acids: CASSYGGQGYGYTF. CDR3 bases: TGTGCCAGCAGTTACGGGGGTCAGGGCTATGGCTACACCTTC.

The chain combines TRBV29-1 with TRBJ1-2; D gene ambiguous. V gave up 4 bases and J gave up 8 bases, with 11 bases separating them. In germline, CDR1 is SQVTM, CDR2 ANQGSEA. The CDR3 has 11 residues. The DNA for the CDR3 is TGCAGCGTTGCCCGGATGGGGGGCTACACCTTC. Residues: CSVARMGGYTF.

This clonotype counts as medium-sized. This chain uses TRBV5-1 with TRBJ2-1, with TRBD1 identical over 9 bases. Unmatched junction bases numbered 9, after V lost 2 bases and J lost 6 bases. The CDR3 is 16 amino acids. Germline V CDR1 and CDR2: SGHRS, YFSETQ. The CDR3 DNA reads TGCGCCAGCAGCTTCACGACAGGGGGAATTACCAATGAGCAGTTCTTC. Residues: CASSFTTGGITNEQFF. Variable domain in full (rest from reference TRBV5-1 and TRBJ2-1): KAGVTQTPRYLIKTRGQQVTLSCSPISGHRSVSWYQQTPGQGLQFLFEYFSETQRNKGNFPGRFSGRQFSNSRSEMNVSTLELGDSALYLCASSFTTGGITNEQFFGPGTRLTVL.

This clonotype is labeled medium-sized. The genes are TRBV6-5 and TRBJ2-1; weak D call: TRBD2 (5 bases). Germline V gene data show CDR1 as MNHEY and CDR2 as SVGAGI. Trimming pared 0 bases from V and 10 bases from J, leaving 10 bases between. The CDR3 is made up of 13 amino acids. The CDR3 is CASSYSGSDEQFF. For the CDR3, the DNA is TGTGCCAGCAGTTACTCGGGTAGCGACGAGCAGTTCTTC.

The chain recombines TRBV14 with TRBJ2-1; 7 nucleotides line up with TRBD2. Germline trimming cut 3 bases from V and 13 bases from J; bases unmatched to any gene: 9. Germline CDR1 reads SGHDN; CDR2 reads FVKESK. The CDR3 length is 13 residues. The CDR3: CASSQSPGGYQFF. The CDR3 DNA reads as TGTGCCAGCAGCCAGAGCCCCGGGGGGTACCAGTTCTTC.

This clonotype was seen only a few times. The gene calls are TRBV4-2 and TRBJ1-1; weak D call: TRBD1 (6 bases). CDR1 is LGHNA and CDR2 is YNFKEQ in the germline V gene. CDR3 size: 14 residues. V shed 1 base and J shed 5 bases, with 11 bases lying between them. CDR3 amino acids: CASSQVGGRTEAFF. The CDR3 region has the DNA TGTGCCAGCAGCCAAGTGGGGGGCAGGACTGAAGCTTTCTTT.